One and the same sample provided the 14 T cell receptor beta chains below, sequenced in a study of CXCR3-negative and CXCR3-positive naive CD8 T cells. UMI-labeled 5' RACE yielded the TRB cDNA libraries. TCRdb re-called the 5' RACE reads; every CDR3 protein appears as one record, without DNA. This table lists around 48,000 distinct CDR3 sequences. Source material: memory CD8+ T cells from blood. The origin of the receptors is a human donor in good health. Some clones in this sample may be carry-over from other donors' samples.

The genes are TRBV29-1 and TRBJ2-1; no DNA is available, so the TRBD1 call from TCRdb remains unchecked. CDR1 and CDR2 (germline): SQVTM, ANQGSEA. The CDR3 has 14 residues. The CDR3 region is CSVPDRFGFDEQFF.

The chain is built from TRBV7-2 and TRBJ2-5; no DNA is available, so the TRBD1 call from TCRdb remains unchecked. CDR1 and CDR2 (germline): SGHTA, FQGNSA. The CDR3 is made up of 18 amino acids. This chain's CDR3 is CASSLLPGRMGSQETQYF.

This rearrangement joins TRBV29-1 to TRBJ2-7; TCRdb calls TRBD1, which cannot be checked without DNA. The CDR3 loop spans 12 amino acids. Germline loops: CDR1 SQVTM, CDR2 ANQGSEA. This CDR3 reads CSFRQGGYEQYF.

The CDR3 region is CSVEDLGGLAGVPYNEQFF. The rearrangement uses TRBV29-1 and TRBJ2-1; checking the TCRdb D call of TRBD2 is not possible without DNA. There are 19 residues in the CDR3. Per germline, CDR1 SQVTM and CDR2 ANQGSEA.

The V and J genes are TRBV6-1 and TRBJ2-1; TCRdb reports TRBD2, a call that lacks DNA to check it against. This CDR3 contains 18 residues. Germline V gene data show CDR1 as MNHNS and CDR2 as SASEGT. This CDR3 is CASSLGGLAGASYNEQFF.

The CDR3 protein is CASSYSVADGKFF. This rearrangement joins TRBV6-5 to TRBJ2-1. Germline V CDR1 and CDR2: MNHEY, SVGAGI. The CDR3 length is 13 residues.

The V gene is TRBV28, the J gene TRBJ1-2; TCRdb picks TRBD1, but there is no DNA to check that call. The germline CDR1 and CDR2 sequences are MDHEN and SYDVKM. The CDR3 is 15 amino acids. This CDR3 is CASSPKTGGLYGYTF.

The rearrangement links TRBV12-5 to TRBJ2-2. CDR3 length equals 13 residues. CDR1 and CDR2 from the germline V gene are LGHNT and FRNRAP. The CDR3 reads CASGVGNTGELFF.

The chain is built from TRBV6-6 and TRBJ2-1; TCRdb returns TRBD1, unconfirmable since there is no DNA. Germline V gives CDR1 MNHNY, CDR2 SVGAGI (reference sequence). This CDR3 region has 15 residues. CDR3 sequence: CASSGTYEWGNEQFF.

The chain joins TRBV12-3 or TRBV12-4 to TRBJ2-7; TCRdb lists TRBD1, though no DNA is available to test this call. The CDR3 loop spans 14 amino acids. The CDR3 loop is CASSGQVRVDEQYF.

J is TRBJ2-7 and V is TRBV29-1; TCRdb names TRBD2, which stays unverified in the absence of DNA. The CDR3 is 19 residues long. Germline loops: CDR1 SQVTM, CDR2 ANQGSEA. CDR3 residues: CSVEGVKTSGSFGPLEQYF.

The chain carries TRBV18 and TRBJ2-7. CDR3 size: 15 residues. Germline assignment: CDR1 KGHSH and CDR2 LQKENI. This CDR3 is CASSLSVRLNYEQYF.

V and J are TRBV25-1 and TRBJ1-1; TCRdb's D call of TRBD1 is untestable without DNA. The CDR3 loop spans 14 amino acids. The germline gives CDR1 MGHDK, CDR2 SYGVNS. The CDR3 region is CASSELGQNTEAFF.

The CDR3 sequence: CSARDHGTGPNTEAFF. The chain couples TRBV20-1 to TRBJ1-1; no DNA is available, so the TRBD1 call from TCRdb remains unchecked. CDR1 and CDR2 (germline): DFQATT, SNEGSKA (reference sequence). The CDR3 is made up of 16 amino acids.